A single sample is the source of the 32 T cell receptor beta chains below, sequenced in a study of T cells in Graves' hyperthyroidism and ophthalmopathy. The CDR3 regions of TCR beta were amplified from RNA transcripts. HTBI primers drove first-round RT-PCR of the TCR CDR3. TCRdb re-analysed the multiplex PCR reads in MiXCR, keeping a single row per CDR3 protein. The sample has approximately 560,000 distinct CDR3 sequences; around 16% are singletons. Material for sequencing was blood. The origin of the receptors is a woman aged 25 to 39 with Graves' hyperthyroidism.

V is TRBV29-1 and J is TRBJ2-3, with D possibly TRBD1 on 5 matching bases. The V gene lost 7 bases and the J gene lost 2 bases, with 13 bases spanning the gap. CDR3 size: 13 residues. CDR1 and CDR2 (germline): SQVTM, ANQGSEA. The CDR3 DNA is TGCAGCGCCAGACAGCCTACCACAGATACGCAGTATTTT. As protein: CSARQPTTDTQYF.

This clonotype was detected many times. The V gene is TRBV20-1, the J gene TRBJ2-7, with TRBD1 matching over 7 bases. J was trimmed by 2 bases and V by 3 bases; bases with no gene match: 4. The CDR3 length is 13 residues. From germline, CDR1 is DFQATT and CDR2 SNEGSKA (reference sequence). CDR3 sequence: CSARETGPYEQYF. CDR3 DNA sequence: TGCAGTGCTAGGGAGACAGGGCCCTACGAGCAGTACTTC.

This clonotype was observed at least ten times. The chain joins TRBV28 to TRBJ2-7; the match to TRBD1 covers 9 bases. Germline values: CDR1 MDHEN, CDR2 SYDVKM. V shed 3 bases, J shed 2 bases, and the junction held 5 bases outside the gene matches. The CDR3 consists of 15 residues. The CDR3, as DNA: TGTGCCAGCAGTTTGACGGGACAGGGACCCTACGAGCAGTACTTC. Its translation is CASSLTGQGPYEQYF.

This clonotype occurred many times. This chain uses TRBV6-1 with TRBJ1-2; D not certain. V lost 4 bases and J 6 bases, leaving 15 bases between the germline ends. The V gene's germline CDR1 is MNHNS and CDR2 SASEGT. This CDR3 is built from 14 residues. CDR3 nucleotide sequence: TGTGCCAGCAGTGTAGTGTCGGGGTTCGATGGCTACACCTTC. This encodes CASSVVSGFDGYTF.

This clonotype was seen ten or more times. The chain employs TRBV18 and TRBJ1-1; D ambiguous. V was pared by 5 bases and J by 2 bases, with 12 bases between. This CDR3 comprises 14 residues. Germline V gives CDR1 KGHSH, CDR2 LQKENI. CDR3 region: CASSIEVANTEAFF. CDR3 nucleotides: TGTGCCAGCTCAATCGAGGTAGCTAACACTGAAGCTTTCTTT.

This clonotype appeared many times. The chain uses TRBV20-1 and TRBJ2-5; D not resolved. Germline V CDR1 and CDR2: DFQATT, SNEGSKA (reference sequence). V dropped 6 bases and J dropped 5 bases, with 10 bases sitting between them. The CDR3 consists of 11 residues. The CDR3 bases are TGCAGTGCGGTTCAGTGGGAGACCCAGTACTTC. This encodes CSAVQWETQYF.

In its sample, this clonotype was seen many times. The chain joins TRBV6-1 to TRBJ2-7; possibly TRBD2 for D (5 bases). Germline V gene data show CDR1 as MNHNS and CDR2 as SASEGT. The CDR3 length is 13 residues. Trimming took off 5 bases at V and 4 bases at J, with 12 bases between the two ends. The CDR3: CASSRGNKYEQYF. The CDR3 coding sequence is TGTGCCAGCAGTCGGGGAAATAAGTACGAGCAGTACTTC.

CDR3 nucleotides: TGTGCCAGCAGTCGTCTGTCTGGAAACACCATATATTTT. Its translation: CASSRLSGNTIYF. V is TRBV12-3 or TRBV12-4 and J is TRBJ1-3; D gene uncertain. This CDR3 contains 13 residues. The ends were cut back, 5 bases at V and 1 base at J, with 6 bases in the middle.

There are a few counts of this clonotype. The missing conserved phenylalanine or tryptophan at the end of this CDR3 makes a read error likely. The chain carries TRBV7-9 and TRBJ1-1; 8 bases map to TRBD1. V dropped 10 bases and J dropped 2; count of bases not matched to a gene: 3. The V gene's germline CDR1 is SEHNR and CDR2 FQNEAQ (reference sequence). The CDR3 extends over 12 amino acids. CDR3 coding DNA: TGTGCCACCGACAGGGGTAACACTGAAGCTTTCTCT. It translates to CATDRGNTEAFS.

The J gene is TRBJ2-5, the V gene TRBV28; 7 bases agree with TRBD1. The junction had 9 bases not matched to a gene; V was cut back by 5 bases and J by 0 bases. This CDR3 is built from 16 residues. Germline assignment: CDR1 MDHEN and CDR2 SYDVKM. The CDR3 region has the DNA TGTGCCAGCAGTCACAGGGGATCGTGGTACCAAGAGACCCAGTACTTC. Translating it yields CASSHRGSWYQETQYF.

This clonotype has ten or more counts. V gene TRBV12-3 or TRBV12-4 combines with J gene TRBJ2-7; D is perhaps TRBD1 (5 bases). This CDR3 is built from 14 residues. V was pared by 6 bases and J by 2 bases, with 14 bases between. The CDR3 DNA follows: TGTGCCAGCAGCCGACTTGACAGAACCTACGAGCAGTACTTC. Translating it yields CASSRLDRTYEQYF.

This clonotype was counted ten times or more. The chain has TRBV18 and TRBJ2-3; D gene ambiguous. This CDR3 has 13 amino acids. Trimming removed 0 bases at V and 4 bases at J, with 5 bases between. The germline CDR1 and CDR2 sequences are KGHSH and LQKENI. The CDR3 DNA reads as TGTGCCAGCTCACCACCCAGCTCAGATACGCAGTATTTT. Translating it yields CASSPPSSDTQYF.

A remark on this clonotype: A much more abundant neighbour one base away suggests this may be a read error. The chain links TRBV20-1 to TRBJ2-1; D not certain. The germline gives CDR1 DFQATT, CDR2 SNEGSKA (reference sequence). The CDR3 covers 11 residues. CDR3 bases: TGCAGTGCTAGAGTGGCAAATGAGCAGCTCTTC. This encodes CSARVANEQLF.

A single count supports this clonotype. A much larger clone differs from this one at a single base, so this may be a read error. The rearrangement joins TRBV19 to TRBJ1-5; 9 nucleotides agree with TRBD1. Per germline, CDR1 LNHDA and CDR2 SQIVND (reference sequence). The CDR3 has 17 residues. V shed 4 bases and J 0 bases; nucleotides not matched to a gene: 7. The CDR3 spells CASSSGQGTYSNQPQHF. CDR3 sequence (DNA): TGTGCCAGTAGTAGCGGACAGGGGACCTATAGCAATCAGCCCCAGCATTTT.

Ten or more counts support this clonotype. The chain combines TRBV20-1 with TRBJ1-5; D uncertain. The CDR3 contains 12 residues. Germline V gene sequence: CDR1 DFQATT, CDR2 SNEGSKA (reference sequence). V was clipped by 3 bases and J by 0 bases, with 3 bases between them. The DNA of the CDR3 is TGCAGTGCTAGGGTTAGCAATCAGCCCCAGCATTTT. It encodes CSARVSNQPQHF.

This clonotype was seen a few times. The rearrangement joins TRBV20-1 to TRBJ1-4; D gene unclear. The V end was cut by 2 bases, the J end by 3 bases, with 10 bases between. Germline assignment: CDR1 DFQATT and CDR2 SNEGSKA (reference sequence). The CDR3 is 14 amino acids. In nucleotides, the CDR3 is TGCAGTGCTAGACAGTGGGAGGCTAATGAAAAACTGTTTTTT. Translated, it gives CSARQWEANEKLFF.

This clonotype has a count of ten or more. V gene TRBV24-1 combines with J gene TRBJ2-3; D unclear. Trimming left V 5 bases short and J 2 bases short, with 7 bases between. From germline, CDR1 is KGHDR and CDR2 SFDVKD. This CDR3 comprises 13 residues. In DNA form, the CDR3 reads TGTGCCACCAGTGGCCCGAACACAGATACGCAGTATTTT. Translated, it gives CATSGPNTDTQYF.

This sequence joins TRBV29-1 and TRBJ2-1; TRBD2 is a possible D gene (6 bases). The CDR3 extends over 15 amino acids. Germline V gene sequence: CDR1 SQVTM, CDR2 ANQGSEA. The CDR3 coding sequence is TGCAGTTCCAGCTCCCCAGGAGGGCCTCGCAATGAGCAGTTCTTC. Translating it yields CSSSSPGGPRNEQFF.

This clonotype was counted many times. CDR3 sequence reads: CASSPDQNEQFF. CDR3 coding DNA: TGTGCCAGCTCACCGGACCAGAATGAGCAGTTCTTC. The chain carries TRBV18 and TRBJ2-1; D gene unclear. This CDR3 is built from 12 residues. Germline V CDR1 and CDR2: KGHSH, LQKENI. V lost 3 bases and J lost 7, with 7 bases in between.

This clonotype was counted many times. The V gene is TRBV28, the J gene TRBJ2-7, with 12 positions matching TRBD2. The germline CDR1 and CDR2 sequences are MDHEN and SYDVKM. There are 18 residues in the CDR3. The junction had 10 bases not matched to a gene; V was cut back by 3 bases and J by 1 base. The CDR3 region has the DNA TGTGCCAGCAGTTTCCCCCTAGCGGGAGGGCCTGGGTCCTACGAGCAGTACTTC. As protein: CASSFPLAGGPGSYEQYF. Based on the CDR3 plus reference TRBV28 and TRBJ2-7, the full variable domain is DVKVTQSSRYLVKRTGEKVFLECVQDMDHENMFWYRQDPGLGLRLIYFSYDVKMKEKGDIPEGYSVSREKKERFSLILESASTNQTSMYLCASSFPLAGGPGSYEQYFGPGTRLTVT.

The V call is TRBV18, the J call TRBJ2-1; 8 positions match TRBD2. The J segment lost 0 bases and the V segment lost 6 bases, leaving 13 bases of the junction unmatched. The CDR3 has 18 amino acids. Germline lookup yields CDR1 KGHSH and CDR2 LQKENI. The CDR3 protein is CASSPGGAGGRSYNEQFF. The DNA for the CDR3 is TGTGCCAGCTCCCCCGGAGGCGCGGGAGGCCGCTCCTACAATGAGCAGTTCTTC.

Many counts were recorded for this clonotype. The chain has TRBV12-3 or TRBV12-4 and TRBJ2-1; TRBD2 agrees at 14 bases. This CDR3 is 18 amino acids long. V dropped 3 bases and J dropped 7; count of bases not matched to a gene: 11. CDR3 coding DNA: TGTGCCAGCAGTTTTGGGTGGGGGACTAGCGGGAGTGGAAATGAGCAGTTCTTC. The encoded protein is CASSFGWGTSGSGNEQFF.

This clonotype has a single count. The chain joins TRBV18 to TRBJ1-2; no definite D call. The CDR3 length is 13 residues. V lost 2 bases, J lost 2 bases, and 6 bases lay in between. Germline V gene lookup returns CDR1 KGHSH and CDR2 LQKENI. Here the CDR3 reads CASSPSRNYGYTF. The CDR3 DNA reads as TGTGCCAGCTCACCATCGAGGAACTATGGCTACACCTTC.

Remarks on this clonotype: It may be a read error: a sequence one base away is much more abundant. The gene calls are TRBV27 and TRBJ1-4; D perhaps matches TRBD1 (5 bases). V lost 9 bases, J lost 8 bases, and 16 bases lay in between. The length of the CDR3 is 13 residues. Germline V gives CDR1 MNHEY, CDR2 SMNVEV (reference sequence). CDR3 coding DNA: TGTGCCAGGAGTACGGGGGAACGAGAAAAACTGTTTTTT. Translated, it gives CARSTGEREKLFF.

This clonotype was detected ten times or more. This chain uses TRBV5-1 with TRBJ2-1; D is perhaps TRBD2 (6 bases). With 2 bases removed from V and 8 bases from J, the gap between germline ends came to 17 bases. This CDR3 has 15 residues. Germline CDR1 is SGHRS and CDR2 is YFSETQ. DNA for the CDR3: TGCGCCAGCAGCTTTAGTAGCGGAGGTATCGATGAGCAGTTCTTC. Its translation is CASSFSSGGIDEQFF. Full variable domain (remainder filled in from reference TRBV5-1 and TRBJ2-1): KAGVTQTPRYLIKTRGQQVTLSCSPISGHRSVSWYQQTPGQGLQFLFEYFSETQRNKGNFPGRFSGRQFSNSRSEMNVSTLELGDSALYLCASSFSSGGIDEQFFGPGTRLTVL.

This clonotype occurred many times. This rearrangement joins TRBV7-9 to TRBJ2-7; 13 nucleotides align to TRBD2. The CDR3 is 17 amino acids. V shed 5 bases, J shed 3 bases, and the junction held 10 bases outside the gene matches. The V gene's germline CDR1 is SEHNR and CDR2 FQNEAQ (reference sequence). CDR3 in DNA: TGTGCCAGCAGCCCGGGACTAGCGGGAACTCACTTCTACGAGCAGTACTTC. It is translated as CASSPGLAGTHFYEQYF. The variable domain in full, completed from reference TRBV7-9 and TRBJ2-7, reads DTGVSQNPRHKITKRGQNVTFRCDPISEHNRLYWYRQTLGQGPEFLTYFQNEAQLEKSRLLSDRFSAERPKGSFSTLEIQRTEQGDSAMYLCASSPGLAGTHFYEQYFGPGTRLTVT.

This clonotype was recorded a few times. V is TRBV3-1 and J is TRBJ2-3; 8 bases are shared with TRBD2. This CDR3 is built from 18 residues. Germline V CDR1 and CDR2: LGHDT, YNNKEL (reference sequence). With V trimmed by 1 base and J by 1 base, 10 bases remained unmatched. The CDR3 DNA sequence: TGTGCCAGCAGCCAAGGATTCCAAGCGGGAGAAGGCACAGATACGCAGTATTTT. Protein product: CASSQGFQAGEGTDTQYF.

This clonotype was seen ten or more times. The CDR3 sequence: CASRWGNTEAFF. CDR3 in DNA: TGTGCCAGCAGGTGGGGGAACACTGAAGCTTTCTTT. This chain connects TRBV6-1 to TRBJ1-1; D unresolved. This CDR3 contains 12 residues. CDR1 MNHNS and CDR2 SASEGT come from the germline V gene. V was trimmed by 6 bases and J by 1 base, leaving 6 bases between them.

There are many counts of this clonotype. The V gene is TRBV27, the J gene TRBJ2-3, with 12 nucleotides matching TRBD2. CDR1 is MNHEY, CDR2 SMNVEV, per germline (reference sequence). V lost 4 bases to trimming and J lost 4 bases; unmatched junction nucleotides: 3. CDR3 length: 15 residues. As DNA, the CDR3 is TGTGCCAGCAGTTCGGGACTAGCGGGCCCAGATACGCAGTATTTT. Residues: CASSSGLAGPDTQYF.

This clonotype was seen repeatedly, ten times or more. J is TRBJ2-1 and V is TRBV24-1, with a tentative D call TRBD2 (5 bases). The germline gives CDR1 KGHDR, CDR2 SFDVKD. Trimming cost V 5 bases and J 1 base, with 8 bases left between them. The CDR3 runs to 14 residues. This CDR3 reads CATSAGVSYNEQFF. As DNA, the CDR3 is TGTGCCACCAGTGCCGGGGTATCCTACAATGAGCAGTTCTTC.

This clonotype has a count of ten or more. The genes are TRBV30 and TRBJ1-5, with TRBD1 matching 11 bases. The CDR3 contains 17 residues. Germline-derived CDR1 and CDR2 are GTSNPN and SVGIG (reference sequence). The trim removed 3 bases at V and 3 bases at J, leaving 10 bases unmatched. The CDR3 bases are TGTGCCTGGAGACTGAGTAGGACAGGGGGCCCCAATCAGCCCCAGCATTTT. Translating gives CAWRLSRTGGPNQPQHF.

This clonotype appeared many times. The chain links TRBV12-3 or TRBV12-4 to TRBJ2-3; no clear D gene. Deletions cut 3 bases from V and 2 bases from J, with 15 bases between. This CDR3 has 16 residues. CDR3 DNA: TGTGCCAGCAGTTTTGATGGGATATTTCTCACAGATACGCAGTATTTT. As protein: CASSFDGIFLTDTQYF.